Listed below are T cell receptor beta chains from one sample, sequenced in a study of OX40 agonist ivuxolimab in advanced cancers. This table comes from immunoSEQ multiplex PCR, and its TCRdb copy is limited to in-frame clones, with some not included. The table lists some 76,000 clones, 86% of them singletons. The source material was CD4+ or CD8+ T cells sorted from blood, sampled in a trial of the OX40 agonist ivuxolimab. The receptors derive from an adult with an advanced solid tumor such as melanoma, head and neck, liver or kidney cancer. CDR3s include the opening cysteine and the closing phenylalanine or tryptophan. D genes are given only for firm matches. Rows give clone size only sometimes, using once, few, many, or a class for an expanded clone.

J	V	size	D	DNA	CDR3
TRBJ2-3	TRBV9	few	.	TGTGCCAGCAGCGTAACGGATAGCACAGATACGCAGTATTTT	CASSVTDSTDTQYF
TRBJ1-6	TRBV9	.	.	TGTGCCAGCAGCGTCCAATATAATTCACCCCTCCACTTT	CASSVQYNSPLHF
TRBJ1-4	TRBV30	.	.	TGTGCCTGGAGTGTTGGGACTTTCGGTAATGAAAAACTGTTTTTT	CAWSVGTFGNEKLFF
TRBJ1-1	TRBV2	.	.	TGTGCCAGCAGGCCAACAGGGCTTGAGGGCACTGAAGCTTTCTTT	CASRPTGLEGTEAFF
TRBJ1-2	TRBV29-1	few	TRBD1	TGCAGCGCGAAGGGGGCAGGGGGCAGGGGAGCTAACTATGGCTACACCTTC	CSAKGAGGRGANYGYTF
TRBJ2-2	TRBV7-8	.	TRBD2	TGTGCCAGCAGCCTACCGGGACTAGCGCCGAACACCGGGGAGCTGTTTTTT	CASSLPGLAPNTGELFF
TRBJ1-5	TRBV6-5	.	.	TGTGCCAGCAGTGATCAGGGGAATCAGCCCCAGCATTTT	CASSDQGNQPQHF
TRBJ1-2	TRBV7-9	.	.	TGTGCCAGCAGCTTAGGGGGAGACTATGGCTACACCTTC	CASSLGGDYGYTF
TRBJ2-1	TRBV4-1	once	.	TGCGCCAGCAGCAAGACCGGCGGTGAGCAGTTCTTC	CASSKTGGEQFF
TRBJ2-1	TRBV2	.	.	TGTGCCAGCAGGCAGCAGAGCGATGAGCAGTTCTTC	CASRQQSDEQFF